This T cell receptor beta chain was found in a study of response to subunit inactivated influenza vaccine. Germline-derived CDR1 and CDR2 are SGHDN and FVKESK. This CDR3 has 13 amino acids. Trimming cost V 1 base and J 9 bases, with 10 bases left between them. TCRdb redid the calling of the RT-PCR reads with MiXCR, one entry per CDR3 protein. In the table there are about 540,000 distinct CDR3 sequences, under 25% of which are singletons. In addition, the sample was reused for a study of T cells expressing NK-cell markers. That study reports: cDNA encoding TCR beta was synthesized via 5'RACE template switching incorporating UMIs. Seven of eight sequenced donors tested HCMV-seropositive; one tested seronegative. Restriction of the sorted population to alpha-beta TCR T cells was achieved in several experiments with an anti-gamma-delta TCR antibody. About six donors showed dominant NKG2C+ clonotypes comprising about 1.0-7.0% of their CD8+ T cells. What remained unclear was the HCMV specificity of expanded NKG2C+ T cell clones.

The chain is built from TRBV14 and TRBJ2-1; TRBD1 or TRBD2 may be the D gene (6 bases each). The TCR was taken from a man aged 50-60 years who received an inactivated influenza vaccine. The sample in question was CD4+ T cells sorted from PBMCs, obtained about 12 days after vaccination. The CDR3 DNA reads as TGTGCCAGCAGCCAAGTAGGGGGGTCTGAGCAGTTCTTC. This encodes CASSQVGGSEQFF.